This T cell receptor beta chain came from a study of control samples from healthy donors and cancer patients. The protocol was immunoSEQ multiplex PCR, while the TCRdb copy is restricted to in-frame clones and leaves out a portion. Here the sample spans just under 150,000 clones, more than 85% being singletons. CDR3 length equals 15 residues. The germline V and J ends were trimmed by 2 bases and 8 bases, with 19 bases remaining between them. The germline CDR1 and CDR2 sequences are SGHKS and YYEKEE (reference sequence). This clone was seen just once. This TCR was sampled from a man aged 25 to 45 in good health. V is TRBV5-5 and J is TRBJ1-2; D is perhaps TRBD1 (6 bases). Sequenced sample: blood. The CDR3 loop reads CASSFGPTGRGGYTF. The CDR3 coding sequence is TGTGCCAGCAGCTTCGGGCCTACAGGGAGAGGGGGCTACACCTTC.